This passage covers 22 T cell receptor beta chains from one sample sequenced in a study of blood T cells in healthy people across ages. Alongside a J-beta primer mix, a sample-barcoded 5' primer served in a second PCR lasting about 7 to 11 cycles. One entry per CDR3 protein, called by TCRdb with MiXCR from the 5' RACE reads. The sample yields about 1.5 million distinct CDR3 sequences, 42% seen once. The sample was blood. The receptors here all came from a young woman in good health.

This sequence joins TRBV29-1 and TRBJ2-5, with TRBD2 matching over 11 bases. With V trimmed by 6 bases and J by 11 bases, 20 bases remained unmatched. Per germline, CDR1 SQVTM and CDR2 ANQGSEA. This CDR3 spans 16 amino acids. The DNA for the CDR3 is TGCAGCGTGCATAGACTAGCGGGGTTTAACTACAATGAGCAGTACTTC. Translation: CSVHRLAGFNYNEQYF.

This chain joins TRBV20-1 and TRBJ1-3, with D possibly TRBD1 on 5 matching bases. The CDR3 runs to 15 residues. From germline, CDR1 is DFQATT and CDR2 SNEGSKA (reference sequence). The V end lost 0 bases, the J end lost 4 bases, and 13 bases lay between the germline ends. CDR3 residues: CSARDGGVFGNTIYF. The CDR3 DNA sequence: TGCAGTGCTAGAGATGGAGGGGTCTTCGGAAACACCATATATTTT.

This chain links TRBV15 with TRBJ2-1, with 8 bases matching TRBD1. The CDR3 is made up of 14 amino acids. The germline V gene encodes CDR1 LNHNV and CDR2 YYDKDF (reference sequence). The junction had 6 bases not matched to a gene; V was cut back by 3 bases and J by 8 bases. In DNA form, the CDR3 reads TGTGCCACCAGCAGTCGTTCAGGGGGCTATGAGCAGTTCTTC. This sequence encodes CATSSRSGGYEQFF.

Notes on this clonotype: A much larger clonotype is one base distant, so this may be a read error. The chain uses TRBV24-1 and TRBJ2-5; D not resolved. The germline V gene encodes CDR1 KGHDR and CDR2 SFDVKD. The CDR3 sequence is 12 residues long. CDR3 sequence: CATSGLGETQYF. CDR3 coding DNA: TGTGCCACCAGTGGTTTGGGGGAGACCCAGTACTTC.

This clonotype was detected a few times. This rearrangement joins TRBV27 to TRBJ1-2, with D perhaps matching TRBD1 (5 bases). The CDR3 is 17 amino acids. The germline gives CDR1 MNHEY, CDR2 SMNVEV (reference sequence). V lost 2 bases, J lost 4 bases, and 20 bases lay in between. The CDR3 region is CASSLKFLGPDIYGYTF. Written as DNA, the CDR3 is TGTGCCAGCAGTTTAAAGTTTTTGGGACCCGACATCTATGGCTACACCTTC.

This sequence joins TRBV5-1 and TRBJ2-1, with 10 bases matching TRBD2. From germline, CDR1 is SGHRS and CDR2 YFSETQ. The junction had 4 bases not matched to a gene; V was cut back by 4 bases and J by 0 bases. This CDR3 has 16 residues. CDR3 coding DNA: TGCGCCAGCAGCATTAGCGGGAGGAGCTCCTACAATGAGCAGTTCTTC. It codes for CASSISGRSSYNEQFF.

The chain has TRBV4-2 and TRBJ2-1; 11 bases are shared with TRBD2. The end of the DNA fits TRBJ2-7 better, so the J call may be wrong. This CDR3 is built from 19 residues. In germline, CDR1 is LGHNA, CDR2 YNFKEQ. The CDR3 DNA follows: TGTGCCAGCAGCCAAGATCTAGCGGGAGGTAGGTGGACCTACAATGAGCAGTACTTC. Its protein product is CASSQDLAGGRWTYNEQYF.

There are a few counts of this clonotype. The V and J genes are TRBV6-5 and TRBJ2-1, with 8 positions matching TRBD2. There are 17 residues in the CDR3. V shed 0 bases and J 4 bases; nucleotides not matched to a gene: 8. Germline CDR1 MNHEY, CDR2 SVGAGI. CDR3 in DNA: TGTGCCAGCAGTTACTCGAGACGACTAGCGAAATACAATGAGCAGTTCTTC. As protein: CASSYSRRLAKYNEQFF.

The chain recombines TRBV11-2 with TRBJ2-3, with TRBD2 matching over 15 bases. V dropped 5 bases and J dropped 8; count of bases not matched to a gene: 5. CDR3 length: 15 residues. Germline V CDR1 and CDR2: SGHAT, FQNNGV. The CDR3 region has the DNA TGTGCCAGCAGCCCAAGGACTAGCGGGAGGGTTACGCAGTATTTT. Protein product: CASSPRTSGRVTQYF. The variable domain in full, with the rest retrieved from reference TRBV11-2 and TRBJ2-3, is EAGVAQSPRYKIIEKRQSVAFWCNPISGHATLYWYQQILGQGPKLLIQFQNNGVVDDSQLPKDRFSAERLKGVDSTLKIQPAKLEDSAVYLCASSPRTSGRVTQYFGPGTRLTVL.

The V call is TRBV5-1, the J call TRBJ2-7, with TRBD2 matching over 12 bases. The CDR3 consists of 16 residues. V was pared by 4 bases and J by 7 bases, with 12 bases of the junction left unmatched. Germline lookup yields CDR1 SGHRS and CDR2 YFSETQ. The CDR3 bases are TGCGCCAGCAGCGGAGAACTAGCGGGGGGTTACAATGAGCAGTACTTC. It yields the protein CASSGELAGGYNEQYF.

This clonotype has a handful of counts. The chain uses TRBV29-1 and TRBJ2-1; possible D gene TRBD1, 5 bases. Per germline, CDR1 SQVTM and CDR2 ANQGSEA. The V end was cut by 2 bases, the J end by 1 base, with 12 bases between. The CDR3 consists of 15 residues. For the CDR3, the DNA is TGCAGCGTTGAAATTACAGGCGTTTCCTACAATGAGCAGTTCTTC. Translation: CSVEITGVSYNEQFF.

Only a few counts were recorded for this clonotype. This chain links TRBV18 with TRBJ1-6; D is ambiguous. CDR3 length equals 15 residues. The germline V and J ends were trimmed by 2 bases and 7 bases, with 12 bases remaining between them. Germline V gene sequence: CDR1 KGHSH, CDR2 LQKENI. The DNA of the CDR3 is TGTGCCAGCTCACCAGTGGCGGACTCGAATTCACCCCTCCACTTT. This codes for CASSPVADSNSPLHF.

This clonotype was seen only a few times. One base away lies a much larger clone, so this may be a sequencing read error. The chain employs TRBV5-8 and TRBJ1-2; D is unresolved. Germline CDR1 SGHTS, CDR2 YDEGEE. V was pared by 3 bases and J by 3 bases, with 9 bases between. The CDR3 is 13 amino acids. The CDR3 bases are TGTGCCAGCAGCTGGTCGGCGGACTATGGCTACACCTTC. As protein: CASSWSADYGYTF.

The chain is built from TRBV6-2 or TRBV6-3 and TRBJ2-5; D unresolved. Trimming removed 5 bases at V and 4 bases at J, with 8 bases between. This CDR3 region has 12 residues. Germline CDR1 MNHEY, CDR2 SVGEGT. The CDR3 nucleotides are TGTGCCAGCAGTGTAGTCCCAGAGACCCAGTACTTC. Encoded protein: CASSVVPETQYF.

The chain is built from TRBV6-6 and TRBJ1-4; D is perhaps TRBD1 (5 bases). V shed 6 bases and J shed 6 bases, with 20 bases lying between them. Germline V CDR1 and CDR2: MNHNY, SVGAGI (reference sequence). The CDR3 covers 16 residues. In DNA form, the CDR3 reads TGTGCCAGCAGCGACGTGCCAGGGACCATTTATGAAAAACTGTTTTTT. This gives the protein CASSDVPGTIYEKLFF.

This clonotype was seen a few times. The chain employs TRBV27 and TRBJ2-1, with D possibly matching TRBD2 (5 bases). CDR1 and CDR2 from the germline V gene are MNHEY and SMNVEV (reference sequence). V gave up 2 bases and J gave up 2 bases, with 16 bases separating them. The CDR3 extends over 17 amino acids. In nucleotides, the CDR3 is TGTGCCAGCAGTTTAACCCCGGGGAGTGGTACCTACAATGAGCAGTTCTTC. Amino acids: CASSLTPGSGTYNEQFF.

CDR3 DNA sequence: TGTGCCAGCAGTGACGGGGATATGTGGGGCTACACCTTC. Protein sequence: CASSDGDMWGYTF. V and J are TRBV6-5 and TRBJ1-2, with no clear D. V lost 5 bases to trimming and J lost 8 bases, with 15 bases between them. CDR1 and CDR2 (germline): MNHEY, SVGAGI. There are 13 residues in the CDR3.

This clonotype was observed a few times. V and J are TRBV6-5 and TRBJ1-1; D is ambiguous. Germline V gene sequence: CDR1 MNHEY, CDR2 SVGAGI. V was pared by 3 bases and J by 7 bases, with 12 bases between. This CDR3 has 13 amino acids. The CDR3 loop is CASSYRVDNEAFF. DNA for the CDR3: TGTGCCAGCAGTTATCGGGTGGATAATGAAGCTTTCTTT.

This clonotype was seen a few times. DNA for the CDR3: TGTGCCAGCAGTCCGCCGGGACAGGGAAATCGTCGGGAGCAGTACTTC. Translation: CASSPPGQGNRREQYF. The chain carries TRBV27 and TRBJ2-7, with TRBD1 identical over 9 bases. Germline trimming cut 5 bases from V and 7 bases from J; bases unmatched to any gene: 15. Per germline, CDR1 MNHEY and CDR2 SMNVEV (reference sequence). The CDR3 length is 16 residues.

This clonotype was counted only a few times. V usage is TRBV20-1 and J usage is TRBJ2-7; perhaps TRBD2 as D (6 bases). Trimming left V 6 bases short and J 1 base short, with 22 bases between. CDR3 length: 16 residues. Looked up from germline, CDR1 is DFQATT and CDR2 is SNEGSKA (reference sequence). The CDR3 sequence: CSAPGPLLGRSYEQYF. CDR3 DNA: TGCAGTGCCCCAGGCCCATTGCTGGGGAGGTCCTACGAGCAGTACTTC.

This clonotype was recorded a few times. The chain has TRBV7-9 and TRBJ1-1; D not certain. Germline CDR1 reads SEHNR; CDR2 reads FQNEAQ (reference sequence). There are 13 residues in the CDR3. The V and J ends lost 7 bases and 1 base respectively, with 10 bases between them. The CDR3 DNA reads TGTGCCAGCAACGAAGTGGAGAACACTGAAGCTTTCTTT. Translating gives CASNEVENTEAFF. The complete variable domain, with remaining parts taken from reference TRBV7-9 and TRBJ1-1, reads DTGVSQNPRHKITKRGQNVTFRCDPISEHNRLYWYRQTLGQGPEFLTYFQNEAQLEKSRLLSDRFSAERPKGSFSTLEIQRTEQGDSAMYLCASNEVENTEAFFGQGTRLTVV.

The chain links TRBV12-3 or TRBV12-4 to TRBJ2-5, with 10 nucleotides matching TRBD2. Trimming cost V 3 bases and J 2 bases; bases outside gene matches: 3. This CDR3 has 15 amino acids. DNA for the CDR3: TGTGCCAGCAGTTTTTATAGCGGGGGGCAAGAGACCCAGTACTTC. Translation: CASSFYSGGQETQYF.